This T cell receptor (beta chain) derives from a study of cytomegalovirus exposure and HLA in healthy donors. For this clone: Its antigen is unidentified.

Whole-study results and caveats: Cytomegalovirus association was listed for 164 TCR beta chains. Most TCR sequences proved rare, with some public TCRs found in many donors.

The CDR3 spans 14 residues. With V trimmed by 0 bases and J by 6 bases, 7 bases remained unmatched. CDR1 is GTSNPN and CDR2 is SVGIG in the germline V gene (reference sequence). Data came from immunoSEQ multiplex PCR; TCRdb stores just in-frame clones and leaves some out. The sample lists about 190,000 clones, roughly 84% seen once, with around 6.7% in the top ten. The chain combines TRBV30 with TRBJ2-7; 8 positions agree with TRBD1. This receptor was obtained from a man between 18 and 35 years old in good health and CMV-seropositive. Sequencing was done on a sample of PBMCs. As DNA, the CDR3 is TGTGCCTGGAGTGTAAGGGACAGGCACGGCGAGCAGTACTTC. It encodes CAWSVRDRHGEQYF.